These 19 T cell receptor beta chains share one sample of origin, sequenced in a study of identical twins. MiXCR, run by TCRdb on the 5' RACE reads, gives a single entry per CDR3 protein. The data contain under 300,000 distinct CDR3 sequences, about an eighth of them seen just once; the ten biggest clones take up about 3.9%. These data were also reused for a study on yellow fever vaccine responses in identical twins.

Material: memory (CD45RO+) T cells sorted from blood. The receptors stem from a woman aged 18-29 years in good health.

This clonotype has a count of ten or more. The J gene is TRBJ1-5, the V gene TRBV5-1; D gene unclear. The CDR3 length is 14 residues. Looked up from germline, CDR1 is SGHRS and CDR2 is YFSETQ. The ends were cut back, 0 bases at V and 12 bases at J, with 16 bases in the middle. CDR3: CASSLGGKGSLQHF. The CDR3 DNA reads TGCGCCAGCAGCTTGGGGGGTAAAGGAAGTCTCCAGCATTTT.

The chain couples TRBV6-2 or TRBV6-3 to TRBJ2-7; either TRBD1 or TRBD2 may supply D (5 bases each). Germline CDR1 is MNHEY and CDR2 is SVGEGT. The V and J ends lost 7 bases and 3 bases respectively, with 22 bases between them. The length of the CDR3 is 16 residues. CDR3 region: CASNSKRGEGGYEQYF. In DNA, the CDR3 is TGTGCCAGCAACTCTAAAAGGGGAGAAGGAGGCTACGAGCAGTACTTC.

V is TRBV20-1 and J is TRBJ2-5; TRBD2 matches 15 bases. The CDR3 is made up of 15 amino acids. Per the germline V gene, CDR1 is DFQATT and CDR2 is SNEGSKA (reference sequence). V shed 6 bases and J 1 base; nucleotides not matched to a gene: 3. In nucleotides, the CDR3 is TGCAGTGCCCGGGGACTAGCGGGGGGCCAAGAGACCCAGTACTTC. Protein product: CSARGLAGGQETQYF.

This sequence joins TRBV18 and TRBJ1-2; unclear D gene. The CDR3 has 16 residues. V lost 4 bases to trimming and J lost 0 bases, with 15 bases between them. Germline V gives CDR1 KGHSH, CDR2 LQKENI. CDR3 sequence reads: CASSRLTDQANYGYTF. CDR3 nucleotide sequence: TGTGCCAGCTCACGGCTGACGGACCAAGCTAACTATGGCTACACCTTC. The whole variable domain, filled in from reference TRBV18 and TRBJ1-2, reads NAGVMQNPRHLVRRRGQEARLRCSPMKGHSHVYWYRQLPEEGLKFMVYLQKENIIDESGMPKERFSAEFPKEGPSILRIQQVVRGDSAAYFCASSRLTDQANYGYTFGSGTRLTVV.

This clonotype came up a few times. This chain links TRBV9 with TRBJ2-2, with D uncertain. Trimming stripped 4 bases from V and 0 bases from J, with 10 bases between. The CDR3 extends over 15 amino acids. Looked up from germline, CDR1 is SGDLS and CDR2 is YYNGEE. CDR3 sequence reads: CASSYLGTNTGELFF. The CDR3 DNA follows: TGTGCCAGCAGCTACTTAGGGACGAACACCGGGGAGCTGTTTTTT.

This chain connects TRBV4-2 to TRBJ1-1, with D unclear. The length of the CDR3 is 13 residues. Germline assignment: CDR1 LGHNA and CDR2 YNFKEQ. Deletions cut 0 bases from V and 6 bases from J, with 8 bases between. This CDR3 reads CASSQDPGAEAFF. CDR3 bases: TGTGCCAGCAGCCAAGATCCGGGAGCTGAAGCTTTCTTT.

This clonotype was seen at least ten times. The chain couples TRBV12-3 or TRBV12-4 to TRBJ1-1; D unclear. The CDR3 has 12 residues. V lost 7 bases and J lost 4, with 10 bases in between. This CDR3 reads CASISLLTEAFF. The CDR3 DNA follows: TGTGCCAGCATTTCACTCCTCACTGAAGCTTTCTTT.

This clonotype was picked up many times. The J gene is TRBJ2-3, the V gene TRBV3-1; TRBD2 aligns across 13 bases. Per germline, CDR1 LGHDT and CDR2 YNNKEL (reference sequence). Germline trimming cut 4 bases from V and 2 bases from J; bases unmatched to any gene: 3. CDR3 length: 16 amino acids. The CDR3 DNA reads TGTGCCAGCAGCCCAGGACTAGCGGGGGTCACAGATACGCAGTATTTT. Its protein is CASSPGLAGVTDTQYF.

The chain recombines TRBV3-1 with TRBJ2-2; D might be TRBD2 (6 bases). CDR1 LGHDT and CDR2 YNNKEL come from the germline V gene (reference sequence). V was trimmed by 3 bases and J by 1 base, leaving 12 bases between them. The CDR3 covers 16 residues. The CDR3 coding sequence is TGTGCCAGCAGCCAGGCGGGCGGGGTGAACACCGGGGAGCTGTTTTTT. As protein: CASSQAGGVNTGELFF.

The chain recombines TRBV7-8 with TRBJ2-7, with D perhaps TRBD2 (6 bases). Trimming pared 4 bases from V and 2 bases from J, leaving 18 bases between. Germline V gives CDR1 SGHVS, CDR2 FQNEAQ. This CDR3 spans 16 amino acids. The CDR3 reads CASSSRRRDSTYEQYF. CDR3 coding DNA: TGTGCCAGCAGCTCCCGCCGCCGGGACTCCACCTACGAGCAGTACTTC.

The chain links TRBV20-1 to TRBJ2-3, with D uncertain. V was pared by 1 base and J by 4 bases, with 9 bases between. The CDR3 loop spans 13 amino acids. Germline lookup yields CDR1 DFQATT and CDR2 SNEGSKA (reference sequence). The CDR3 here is CSARGLSADTQYF. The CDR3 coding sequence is TGCAGTGCTAGAGGCCTGTCGGCAGATACGCAGTATTTT.

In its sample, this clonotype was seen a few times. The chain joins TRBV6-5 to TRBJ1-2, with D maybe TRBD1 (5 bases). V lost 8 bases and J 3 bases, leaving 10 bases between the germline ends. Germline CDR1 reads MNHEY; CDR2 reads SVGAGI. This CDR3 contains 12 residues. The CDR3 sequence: CASLGDHYGYTF. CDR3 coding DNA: TGTGCCAGCTTAGGGGATCACTATGGCTACACCTTC.

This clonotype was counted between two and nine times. The CDR3 DNA follows: TGTGCCAGCAGCGGGCAGGGACAGGGTAACACTGAAGCTTTCTTT. It translates to CASSGQGQGNTEAFF. The chain has TRBV5-4 and TRBJ1-1, with 9 bases lining up with TRBD1. Per germline, CDR1 SGHNT and CDR2 YYREEE (reference sequence). The V gene end was trimmed by 4 bases and the J gene end by 2 bases; junction bases not matched to a gene: 6. The CDR3 sequence is 15 residues long.

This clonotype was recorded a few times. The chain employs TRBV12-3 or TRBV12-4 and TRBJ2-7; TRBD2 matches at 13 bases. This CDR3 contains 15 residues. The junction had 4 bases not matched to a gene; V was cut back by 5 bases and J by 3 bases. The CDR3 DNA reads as TGTGCCAGCAGTCCGGGGACTAGCGGGGTCTACGAGCAGTACTTC. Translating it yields CASSPGTSGVYEQYF.

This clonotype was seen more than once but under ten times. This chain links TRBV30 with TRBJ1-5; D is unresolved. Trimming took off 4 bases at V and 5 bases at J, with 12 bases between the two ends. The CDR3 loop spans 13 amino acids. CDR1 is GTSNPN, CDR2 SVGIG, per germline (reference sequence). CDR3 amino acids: CAWNGGKDQPQHF. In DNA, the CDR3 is TGTGCCTGGAACGGCGGGAAGGATCAGCCCCAGCATTTT.

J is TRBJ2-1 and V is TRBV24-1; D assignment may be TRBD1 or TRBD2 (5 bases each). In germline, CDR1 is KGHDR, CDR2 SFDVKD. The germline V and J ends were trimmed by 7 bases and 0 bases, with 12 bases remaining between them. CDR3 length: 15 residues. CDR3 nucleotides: TGTGCCACCAGGAGGGGAGAGAGCTCCTACAATGAGCAGTTCTTC. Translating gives CATRRGESSYNEQFF.

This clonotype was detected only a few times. In nucleotides, the CDR3 is TGTGCCAGCAGTCCGCCGGGACAGCAAAATCAGCCCCAGCATTTT. This gives the protein CASSPPGQQNQPQHF. The V call is TRBV12-3 or TRBV12-4, the J call TRBJ1-5; 7 bases match TRBD1. The CDR3 loop spans 15 amino acids. V was pared by 5 bases and J by 4 bases, with 8 bases of the junction left unmatched.

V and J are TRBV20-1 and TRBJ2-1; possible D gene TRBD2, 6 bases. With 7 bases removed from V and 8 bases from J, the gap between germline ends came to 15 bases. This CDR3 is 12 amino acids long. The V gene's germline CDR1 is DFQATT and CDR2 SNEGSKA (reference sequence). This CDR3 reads CSVPDWGDEQFF. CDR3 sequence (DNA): TGCAGTGTCCCCGACTGGGGGGATGAGCAGTTCTTC.

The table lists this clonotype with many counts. The CDR3: CASSQTGGGTDTQYF. The CDR3 DNA sequence: TGTGCCAGCAGTCAAACAGGGGGCGGCACAGATACGCAGTATTTT. The chain joins TRBV7-9 to TRBJ2-3; TRBD1 agrees at 9 bases. CDR1 is SEHNR, CDR2 FQNEAQ, per germline (reference sequence). The CDR3 consists of 15 residues. V dropped 6 bases and J dropped 1; count of bases not matched to a gene: 5.